The rows below give T cell receptor beta chains drawn from one sample of a study of control samples from healthy donors and cancer patients. Only in-frame clones appear in the TCRdb table, and some are missing; sequencing was by immunoSEQ multiplex PCR. Here the sample spans about 180,000 clones, 90% being singletons. Input material: blood. Receptors were obtained from a woman in her forties or fifties in good health. CDR3s include the opening cysteine and the closing phenylalanine or tryptophan. D genes are given only for firm matches. Part of the rows lack a size; the others show once, few, many or a class for expanded clones.

TRBJ1-2	-	TRBD1	TRBV7-2	CASSLRGGDSGYGYTF	TGTGCCAGCAGCTTACGAGGGGGCGATTCGGGCTATGGCTACACCTTC
TRBJ1-3	-	TRBD1	TRBV18	CASSRETGTGNTIYF	TGTGCCAGCTCGCGAGAGACAGGGACTGGAAACACCATATATTTT
TRBJ1-6	-	TRBD1	TRBV28	CASSPSTGDSSPLHF	TGTGCCAGCAGTCCCTCGACAGGGGACAGCTCACCCCTCCACTTT
TRBJ2-3	-	TRBD1	TRBV19	CASSMTGGTDTQYF	TGTGCCAGTAGTATGACAGGGGGCACAGATACGCAGTATTTT
TRBJ2-1	-	TRBD2	TRBV28	CASSLGASGRGEQFF	TGTGCCAGCAGTTTAGGGGCTAGCGGGAGGGGAGAGCAGTTCTTC
TRBJ1-4	few	-	TRBV6-5	CASSSATMLNEKLFF	TGTGCCAGCAGTTCCGCGACCATGCTTAATGAAAAACTGTTTTTT
TRBJ2-7	-	-	TRBV7-9	CASSLVGGREKYF	TGTGCCAGCAGCTTAGTTGGGGGGAGAGAGAAGTACTTC
TRBJ1-6	-	TRBD1	TRBV2	CASRGQRMNNSPLHF	TGTGCCAGCAGGGGACAGAGGATGAATAATTCACCCCTCCACTTT
TRBJ1-1	once	TRBD1	TRBV7-3	CASSLTGLGQGAAFF	TGTGCCAGCAGCTTAACGGGTTTAGGACAGGGGGCTGCTTTCTTT
TRBJ2-5	few	-	TRBV6-2/TRBV6-3	CASSYSVGWTQETQYF	TGTGCCAGCAGTTATAGTGTCGGTTGGACCCAAGAGACCCAGTACTTC
TRBJ2-7	-	TRBD2	TRBV28	CASGLTSGRQGEQYF	TGTGCCAGCGGCCTAACTAGCGGGAGGCAAGGCGAGCAGTACTTC
TRBJ1-5	once	-	TRBV11-2	CASSSMGGRGQPQHF	TGTGCCAGCAGCTCAATGGGAGGGAGGGGGCAGCCCCAGCATTTT
TRBJ1-1	-	-	TRBV11-2	CASSLGGVEAFF	TGTGCCAGCAGCTTAGGAGGGGTCGAAGCTTTCTTT
TRBJ1-5	-	-	TRBV12-3/TRBV12-4	CASSHRVAQPQHF	TGTGCCAGCAGTCACAGGGTGGCTCAGCCCCAGCATTTT
TRBJ1-6	-	-	TRBV10-3	CAISEGQSFNSPLHF	TGTGCCATCAGTGAGGGTCAGAGTTTCAATTCACCCCTCCACTTT
TRBJ1-1	-	TRBD1	TRBV19	CASRLMDRGTEAFF	TGTGCCAGTAGACTGATGGACAGGGGCACTGAAGCTTTCTTT
TRBJ1-1	-	TRBD1	TRBV9	CASSPPDRGPAFF	TGTGCCAGCAGCCCTCCGGACAGGGGGCCGGCTTTCTTT
TRBJ1-2	-	TRBD1	TRBV6-5	CASSSTGGGGYTF	TGTGCCAGCAGTTCGACAGGGGGAGGTGGCTACACCTTC
TRBJ2-5	-	-	TRBV30	CASGWLPQETQYF	TGTGCCTCCGGGTGGCTCCCCCAAGAGACCCAGTACTTC
TRBJ1-5	-	-	TRBV3-1/TRBV3-2	CASSPGHNQPQHF	TGTGCCAGCAGCCCGGGCCATAATCAGCCCCAGCATTTT
TRBJ2-5	-	-	TRBV10-2	CASSEWGIETQYF	TGCGCCAGCAGTGAGTGGGGGATAGAGACCCAGTACTTC
TRBJ1-6	-	TRBD1	TRBV3-1/TRBV3-2	CASSLQGRESPLHF	TGTGCCAGCAGCCTACAGGGGAGGGAGTCACCCCTCCACTTT
TRBJ1-6	few	-	TRBV28	CASSFLRGAYNSPLHF	TGTGCCAGCAGTTTCCTTAGGGGGGCCTATAATTCACCCCTCCACTTT
TRBJ1-3	-	-	TRBV15	CATSRGNIGNTIYF	TGTGCCACCAGCCGGGGGAATATCGGAAACACCATATATTTT
TRBJ2-7	-	-	TRBV9	CASSVRPGPYEQYF	TGTGCCAGCAGCGTAAGGCCAGGGCCCTACGAGCAGTACTTC
TRBJ2-1	-	-	TRBV5-4	CASRTYAVGKLEQFF	TGTGCCAGCAGAACTTACGCGGTAGGGAAGCTTGAGCAGTTCTTC
TRBJ2-3	-	TRBD1	TRBV27	CASRPPAGQGHTDTQYF	TGTGCCAGCAGACCACCCGCCGGACAGGGCCACACAGATACGCAGTATTTT